The 26 T cell receptor beta chains below come from one sample, sequenced in a study of T cell responses to AZD1222 COVID-19 vaccine listed by TCRdb under 2021. This specimen's time point label, per the study, means: baseline before first vaccination. The receptor library was made with the immunoSEQ multiplex PCR assay. TCRdb mirrors the immuneACCESS table, restricted to in-frame sequences. Some clones are absent from its copies; in checked studies, under half trace to an unresolved V gene, and the reason for the others is unknown. Recorded for this sample are 140,000 to 150,000 clones; 80% to 95% of them occurred a single time. About 3.8% of the sample belongs to the ten largest clones. This material consisted of peripheral blood, taken on day 0 of AZD1222 vaccination. The receptors were gathered from an adult in good health.

The V gene is TRBV9, the J gene TRBJ2-1; D is perhaps TRBD1 or TRBD2 (5 bases each). Trimming left V 4 bases short and J 10 bases short, with 15 bases between. The CDR3 length is 13 residues. CDR1 and CDR2 from the germline V gene are SGDLS and YYNGEE. Here the CDR3 reads CASSSRDPREQFF. CDR3 DNA sequence: TGTGCCAGCAGCAGCCGGGACCCGCGGGAGCAGTTCTTC.

V is TRBV30 and J is TRBJ1-5, with D unclear. Trimming shortened V by 3 bases and J by 0 bases, and 24 bases separated the two germline ends. The CDR3 sequence is 19 residues long. The germline CDR1 and CDR2 sequences are GTSNPN and SVGIG (reference sequence). The chain's CDR3 is CAWRSRYSQTRNSNQPQHF. The CDR3 region has the DNA TGTGCCTGGAGGTCTAGGTACAGCCAAACCCGAAATAGCAATCAGCCCCAGCATTTT. Looking up the rest from reference TRBV30 and TRBJ1-5 gives the full variable domain: SQTIHQWPATLVQPVGSPLSLECTVEGTSNPNLYWYRQAAGRGLQLLFYSVGIGQISSEVPQNLSASRPQDRQFILSSKKLLLSDSGFYLCAWRSRYSQTRNSNQPQHFGDGTRLSIL.

The chain has TRBV18 and TRBJ2-2; the match to TRBD2 covers 8 bases. V shed 3 bases, J shed 5 bases, and the junction held 2 bases outside the gene matches. The CDR3 covers 14 residues. Germline assignment: CDR1 KGHSH and CDR2 LQKENI. This CDR3 is CASSPAGGTGELFF. The CDR3 nucleotides are TGTGCCAGCTCACCCGCGGGAGGAACCGGGGAGCTGTTTTTT.

The chain links TRBV5-1 to TRBJ2-1; 7 nucleotides align to TRBD2. Trimming took 0 bases from V and 2 from J; bases not matched to a gene: 14. The CDR3 extends over 19 amino acids. Germline V gene lookup returns CDR1 SGHRS and CDR2 YFSETQ. The CDR3 DNA reads TGCGCCAGCAGCTTGGATTGGAGGGGAGGGTTCGACCCCTACAATGAGCAGTTCTTC. It translates to CASSLDWRGGFDPYNEQFF.

This clone was observed a single time. V is TRBV18 and J is TRBJ2-7, with 11 bases matching TRBD2. CDR3 size: 16 residues. The germline CDR1 and CDR2 sequences are KGHSH and LQKENI. The V segment lost 3 bases and the J segment 4 bases; nucleotides outside the gene matches: 8. CDR3 protein: CASSPGGTSGGYEQYF. The CDR3, as DNA: TGTGCCAGCTCACCTGGGGGAACTAGCGGGGGTTACGAGCAGTACTTC.

The rearrangement joins TRBV3-1 (or the pseudogene TRBV3-2) to TRBJ2-3; 7 nucleotides agree with TRBD2. V shed 8 bases, J shed 5 bases, and the junction held 10 bases outside the gene matches. This CDR3 is built from 14 residues. CDR1 and CDR2 from the germline V gene are LGHDT and YNNKEL (reference sequence). The CDR3 DNA sequence: TGTGCCAGCTTCAACACGGGGGAGGGAGATACGCAGTATTTT. Encoded protein: CASFNTGEGDTQYF.

This clone showed up just a few times. The V call is TRBV28, the J call TRBJ2-7; possible D gene TRBD1, 6 bases. Germline V lookup: CDR1 MDHEN, CDR2 SYDVKM. The CDR3 is made up of 14 amino acids. Trimming cost V 6 bases and J 3 bases, with 15 bases left between them. DNA for the CDR3: TGTGCCAGCAGCCAAGGGACAACACTCTACGAGCAGTACTTC. This codes for CASSQGTTLYEQYF.

This chain connects TRBV5-8 to TRBJ1-3; 9 bases line up with TRBD1. The CDR3 extends over 18 amino acids. Germline assignment: CDR1 SGHTS and CDR2 YDEGEE. V was pared by 4 bases and J by 0 bases, with 11 bases of the junction left unmatched. The CDR3 sequence is CASSPPGQGGRSGNTIYF. The CDR3 nucleotides read TGTGCCAGCAGCCCGCCGGGACAGGGTGGCCGCTCTGGAAACACCATATATTTT.

The chain recombines TRBV3-1 (or the pseudogene TRBV3-2) with TRBJ1-2; D might be TRBD1 (5 bases). The CDR3 is made up of 14 amino acids. The germline gives CDR1 LGHDT, CDR2 YNNKEL (reference sequence). The V end lost 1 base, the J end lost 4 bases, and 10 bases lay between the germline ends. The CDR3 loop is CASSQVQGPYGYTF. As DNA, the CDR3 is TGTGCCAGCAGCCAAGTCCAGGGACCCTATGGCTACACCTTC.

The chain joins TRBV7-2 to TRBJ2-2, with D perhaps given as TRBD1 or TRBD2 (5 bases each). Germline V gene data show CDR1 as SGHTA and CDR2 as FQGNSA. V shed 5 bases and J shed 7 bases, with 14 bases lying between them. This CDR3 region has 14 residues. The DNA for the CDR3 is TGTGCCAGCAGCCCCGGGTTGAGGGGCGGGGAGCTGTTTTTT. Its protein product is CASSPGLRGGELFF.

The chain employs TRBV7-2 and TRBJ2-7, with TRBD2 matching over 8 bases. V shed 1 base, J shed 1 base, and the junction held 6 bases outside the gene matches. Per the germline V gene, CDR1 is SGHTA and CDR2 is FQGNSA. The CDR3 runs to 16 residues. The DNA of the CDR3 is TGTGCCAGCAGCTTAGAGGGGTCTAGCGGGTCCTACGAGCAGTACTTC. Protein sequence: CASSLEGSSGSYEQYF. Complete variable domain (other parts from reference TRBV7-2 and TRBJ2-7): GAGVSQSPSNKVTEKGKDVELRCDPISGHTALYWYRQSLGQGLEFLIYFQGNSAPDKSGLPSDRFSAERTGGSVSTLTIQRTQQEDSAVYLCASSLEGSSGSYEQYFGPGTRLTVT.

The genes are TRBV7-9 and TRBJ1-5, with D possibly TRBD1 on 5 matching bases. CDR1 is SEHNR, CDR2 FQNEAQ, per germline (reference sequence). Trimming took 5 bases from V and 7 from J, leaving 18 bases between them. The CDR3 covers 15 residues. In nucleotides, the CDR3 is TGTGCCAGCAGCCCTGGTGCAGGGAAGAGCCAGCCCCAGCATTTT. It specifies CASSPGAGKSQPQHF.

The CDR3 here is CASSSIDSYEQYF. DNA of the CDR3: TGTGCCAGCAGCTCCATTGACTCCTACGAGCAGTACTTC. The chain joins TRBV7-2 to TRBJ2-7, with D unresolved. The length of the CDR3 is 13 residues. The V and J ends lost 4 bases and 0 bases respectively, with 7 bases between them. Germline CDR1 and CDR2: SGHTA and FQGNSA.

As DNA, the CDR3 is TGCGCCAGCAGCTTTCTCGGGGGGACTAGCGTGAGCTACGAGCAGTACTTC. It specifies CASSFLGGTSVSYEQYF. The chain carries TRBV5-1 and TRBJ2-7; TRBD2 aligns across 10 bases. The CDR3 consists of 17 residues. The V and J ends lost 2 bases and 3 bases, in that order; junction bases with no gene match: 11. Germline V gene data show CDR1 as SGHRS and CDR2 as YFSETQ.

The rearrangement joins TRBV5-1 to TRBJ1-4; D unclear. The length of the CDR3 is 14 residues. Germline V gives CDR1 SGHRS, CDR2 YFSETQ. Between the trimmed V and J ends, which lost 0 bases and 7 bases, there was a span of 10 bases. The CDR3 region has the DNA TGCGCCAGCAGCTTGGTAACGCCCGCTGAAAAACTGTTTTTT. It yields the protein CASSLVTPAEKLFF.

V gene TRBV3-1 (or the pseudogene TRBV3-2) combines with J gene TRBJ2-5, with D perhaps being TRBD1 or TRBD2 (5 bases each). CDR3 length: 18 amino acids. V lost 2 bases to trimming and J lost 7 bases, with 26 bases between them. Germline CDR1 and CDR2: LGHDT and YNNKEL (reference sequence). The CDR3, as DNA: TGTGCCAGCAGCCAACCCAAAGGGGACGCTAGGCTAAGAGGGACCCAGTACTTC. It yields the protein CASSQPKGDARLRGTQYF.

This sequence joins TRBV19 and TRBJ1-5; the D is unclear. CDR1 and CDR2 from the germline V gene are LNHDA and SQIVND (reference sequence). This CDR3 contains 13 residues. The germline V and J ends were trimmed by 5 bases and 7 bases, with 12 bases remaining between them. Here the CDR3 DNA reads TGTGCCAGTAGTTTTGGCGGGATGCAGCCCCAGCATTTT. Translating gives CASSFGGMQPQHF.

The chain recombines TRBV10-2 with TRBJ2-3, with TRBD2 identical over 13 bases. Germline-derived CDR1 and CDR2 are WSHSY and SAAADI. This CDR3 contains 15 residues. V shed 6 bases, J shed 0 bases, and the junction held 0 bases outside the gene matches. The CDR3 here is CASRGLAGSTDTQYF. The CDR3 DNA follows: TGCGCCAGCAGGGGACTAGCGGGAAGCACAGATACGCAGTATTTT.

Regarding this clone: This same CDR3 is encoded by further DNA sequences in the sample. The chain carries TRBV27 and TRBJ1-1; D call uncertain. Germline CDR1 reads MNHEY; CDR2 reads SMNVEV (reference sequence). The CDR3 is 14 residues long. Trimming pared 2 bases from V and 1 base from J, leaving 8 bases between. The CDR3 loop reads CASSLMVGNTEAFF. CDR3 bases: TGTGCCAGCAGTTTAATGGTGGGGAACACTGAAGCTTTCTTT.

The chain carries TRBV15 and TRBJ2-3, with a tentative D call TRBD1 (6 bases). Trimming pared 1 base from V and 1 base from J, leaving 15 bases between. This CDR3 is built from 17 residues. From germline, CDR1 is LNHNV and CDR2 YYDKDF (reference sequence). CDR3 sequence: CATSRVSLGAGTDTQYF. CDR3 DNA: TGTGCCACCAGCAGAGTCTCCCTGGGGGCTGGCACAGATACGCAGTATTTT.

This chain joins TRBV3-1 (or the pseudogene TRBV3-2) and TRBJ2-2; possible D gene TRBD2, 5 bases. CDR3 length equals 15 residues. Germline CDR1 and CDR2: LGHDT and YNNKEL (reference sequence). The ends were cut back, 4 bases at V and 1 base at J, with 10 bases in the middle. The CDR3 DNA reads TGTGCCAGCAGCCCCCGGGCGGGGAACACCGGGGAGCTGTTTTTT. Translation gives CASSPRAGNTGELFF.

The rearrangement uses TRBV6-5 and TRBJ2-7, with a weak D call TRBD2 (6 bases). Trimming cost V 1 base and J 2 bases, with 9 bases left between them. This CDR3 has 14 residues. Per the germline V gene, CDR1 is MNHEY and CDR2 is SVGAGI. The chain's CDR3 is CASSYWGDAYEQYF. DNA for the CDR3: TGTGCCAGCAGTTACTGGGGGGACGCCTACGAGCAGTACTTC.

V gene TRBV27 combines with J gene TRBJ1-2; D might be TRBD1 (6 bases). V was cut by 5 bases and J by 4 bases, with 17 bases left in between. The germline gives CDR1 MNHEY, CDR2 SMNVEV (reference sequence). This CDR3 has 15 residues. CDR3 nucleotides: TGTGCCAGCAGTCCCCTGGGCAGGGGAGGCTATGGCTACACCTTC. Translating gives CASSPLGRGGYGYTF.

J is TRBJ2-3 and V is TRBV14; D not resolved. Germline V lookup: CDR1 SGHDN, CDR2 FVKESK. The V end was cut by 1 base, the J end by 7 bases, with 3 bases between. This CDR3 is 11 amino acids long. The CDR3 sequence: CASSQGYTQYF. The CDR3, as DNA: TGTGCCAGCAGCCAAGGATATACGCAGTATTTT.

Here the CDR3 reads CASRGHGNQPQHF. CDR3 DNA: TGTGCCAGCAGGGGACATGGGAATCAGCCCCAGCATTTT. J is TRBJ1-5 and V is TRBV25-1; maybe TRBD1 (6 bases). This CDR3 contains 13 residues. Per germline, CDR1 MGHDK and CDR2 SYGVNS. The ends were cut back, 6 bases at V and 4 bases at J, with 10 bases in the middle.

The V gene is TRBV30, the J gene TRBJ2-7; 7 positions agree with TRBD1. The CDR3 length is 12 residues. Trimming took 7 bases from V and 1 from J; bases not matched to a gene: 4. Germline V gives CDR1 GTSNPN, CDR2 SVGIG (reference sequence). The CDR3, as DNA: TGTGCCTCATACAGGGGTTCCTACGAGCAGTACTTC. This translates into CASYRGSYEQYF.